These 5 T cell receptor beta chains were all obtained from the same sample, sequenced in a study of T cell responses to AZD1222 COVID-19 vaccine. TCRdb keeps only in-frame clones here, not all; method: immunoSEQ multiplex PCR. This table holds 90,000 to 100,000 clones, around nine tenths found once. The sequencing here drew on peripheral blood, taken on day 0 of AZD1222 vaccination. All receptors come from an adult in good health.

The V and J genes are TRBV2 and TRBJ2-3; 7 nucleotides align to TRBD1. The V gene's germline CDR1 is SNHLY and CDR2 FYNNEI. J was trimmed by 0 bases and V by 8 bases; bases with no gene match: 8. CDR3 length: 15 residues. CDR3 coding DNA: TGTGCCAGCTCGAGGGGACAGCCTAGCACAGATACGCAGTATTTT. Translation: CASSRGQPSTDTQYF.

The chain carries TRBV7-3 and TRBJ2-1; perhaps D is TRBD1 or TRBD2 (5 bases each). Trimming left V 2 bases short and J 4 bases short, with 12 bases between. CDR3 size: 15 residues. Germline V gene lookup returns CDR1 SGHTA and CDR2 FQGTGA. In nucleotides, the CDR3 is TGTGCCAGCAGCTTAGGGGGTAGCCAGTACAATGAGCAGTTCTTC. This sequence encodes CASSLGGSQYNEQFF. The whole variable domain, filled in from reference TRBV7-3 and TRBJ2-1, reads GAGVSQTPSNKVTEKGKYVELRCDPISGHTALYWYRQSLGQGPEFLIYFQGTGAADDSGLPNDRFFAVRPEGSVSTLKIQRTERGDSAVYLCASSLGGSQYNEQFFGPGTRLTVL.

The chain employs TRBV30 and TRBJ1-2; D might be TRBD1 (6 bases). Trimming cost V 4 bases and J 7 bases, with 22 bases left between them. Per germline, CDR1 GTSNPN and CDR2 SVGIG (reference sequence). The CDR3 length is 15 residues. The CDR3 loop reads CAWTAQDPGVGGYTF. CDR3 nucleotide sequence: TGTGCCTGGACCGCCCAGGACCCAGGGGTGGGTGGCTACACCTTC.

This clone appeared a single time. The chain has TRBV15 and TRBJ2-7; the D is unclear. The germline gives CDR1 LNHNV, CDR2 YYDKDF (reference sequence). CDR3 length: 14 amino acids. Trimming stripped 0 bases from V and 6 bases from J, with 12 bases between. In DNA, the CDR3 is TGTGCCACCAGCAGAGATGTGGGGTATGTCGAGCAGTACTTC. It codes for CATSRDVGYVEQYF.

The rearrangement uses TRBV18 and TRBJ1-6, with no clear D. The CDR3 is 13 residues long. Trimming left V 3 bases short and J 5 bases short, with 5 bases between. CDR1 is KGHSH and CDR2 is LQKENI in the germline V gene. As DNA, the CDR3 is TGTGCCAGCTCACCCGAAAATAATTCACCCCTCCACTTT. This translates into CASSPENNSPLHF.